Shown below are 29 T cell receptor beta chains from a single sample sequenced in a study of blood T cell repertoires in COVID-19. TCRdb keeps only in-frame clones here, not all; method: immunoSEQ multiplex PCR. The sample records 55,000 to 70,000 clones, about 88% being singletons. Sequencing was carried out using PBMCs or T cells enriched from blood (not recorded which). These receptors were collected from a woman aged 40 to 50 who had recovered from COVID-19.

This chain links TRBV19 with TRBJ2-5; 7 nucleotides agree with TRBD1. This CDR3 spans 15 amino acids. Germline lookup yields CDR1 LNHDA and CDR2 SQIVND (reference sequence). After removal of 4 bases from V and 3 bases from J, the junction contained 8 bases not matched to a gene. The CDR3 loop is CASSTSTGMKETQYF. Written as DNA, the CDR3 is TGTGCCAGTAGTACCTCGACAGGGATGAAAGAGACCCAGTACTTC.

The CDR3 is CASSRERDSSYEQYF. CDR3 nucleotide sequence: TGTGCCAGCAGCCGCGAAAGGGACAGCTCCTACGAGCAGTACTTC. The chain has TRBV4-2 and TRBJ2-7, with 7 bases matching TRBD1. Germline CDR1 reads LGHNA; CDR2 reads YNFKEQ. V lost 4 bases and J lost 0; bases outside the gene matches: 6. The CDR3 extends over 15 amino acids.

The rearrangement uses TRBV4-1 and TRBJ2-7, with 10 bases matching TRBD2. The J segment lost 2 bases and the V segment lost 5 bases, leaving 6 bases of the junction unmatched. CDR3 size: 15 residues. Germline assignment: CDR1 MGHRA and CDR2 YSYEKL. The CDR3 loop reads CASSLSGGAAYEQYF. CDR3 bases: TGCGCCAGCAGCTTGAGCGGGGGGGCCGCCTACGAGCAGTACTTC.

The chain uses TRBV28 and TRBJ1-5; unclear D gene. The CDR3 runs 13 residues. Trimming cost V 6 bases and J 5 bases, with 11 bases left between them. CDR1 and CDR2 from the germline V gene are MDHEN and SYDVKM. The CDR3 sequence: CASSSRVDQPQHF. CDR3 DNA: TGTGCCAGCAGCTCCCGGGTGGATCAGCCCCAGCATTTT.

The chain couples TRBV5-1 to TRBJ2-7; 10 bases line up with TRBD1. V lost 1 base and J lost 3; bases outside the gene matches: 7. CDR3 length: 16 residues. In germline, CDR1 is SGHRS, CDR2 YFSETQ. The CDR3 coding sequence is TGCGCCAGCAGCTTGTCACCGGGACAGGGGTTCTACGAGCAGTACTTC. Its protein product is CASSLSPGQGFYEQYF.

The rearrangement joins TRBV19 to TRBJ1-5; 7 bases align to TRBD1. The CDR3 runs to 20 residues. With V trimmed by 0 bases and J by 0 bases, 14 bases remained unmatched. The germline CDR1 and CDR2 sequences are LNHDA and SQIVND (reference sequence). CDR3 DNA: TGTGCCAGTAGTATAGATGGCAGGACAGGCGTACCTTATAGCAATCAGCCCCAGCATTTT. It codes for CASSIDGRTGVPYSNQPQHF.

The J gene is TRBJ2-5, the V gene TRBV4-2; 13 bases align to TRBD2. In germline, CDR1 is LGHNA, CDR2 YNFKEQ. The length of the CDR3 is 16 residues. Losses at the gene ends were 4 bases for V and 5 bases for J; bases not matched to a gene: 7. In DNA form, the CDR3 reads TGTGCCAGCAGCCCCTCAGGACTAGCGGGGGTGGAGACCCAGTACTTC. Residues: CASSPSGLAGVETQYF.

V usage is TRBV3-1 (or the pseudogene TRBV3-2) and J usage is TRBJ2-2; 9 nucleotides agree with TRBD1. The CDR3 runs to 17 residues. Trimming cost V 4 bases and J 3 bases; bases outside gene matches: 9. CDR1 is LGHDT and CDR2 is YNNKEL in the germline V gene (reference sequence). This CDR3 reads CASSPTGTGWDTGELFF. The CDR3 coding sequence is TGTGCCAGCAGCCCGACCGGGACAGGGTGGGACACCGGGGAGCTGTTTTTT.

The V gene is TRBV18, the J gene TRBJ2-7, with D perhaps matching TRBD1 (6 bases). The germline V and J ends were trimmed by 3 bases and 0 bases, with 12 bases remaining between them. The CDR3 extends over 15 amino acids. The germline CDR1 and CDR2 sequences are KGHSH and LQKENI. CDR3 residues: CASSPSGQSSYEQYF. The CDR3 nucleotides are TGTGCCAGCTCACCTTCGGGACAAAGCTCCTACGAGCAGTACTTC.

The chain is built from TRBV19 and TRBJ2-2, with 7 bases that match TRBD2. The V gene's germline CDR1 is LNHDA and CDR2 SQIVND (reference sequence). V shed 4 bases, J shed 7 bases, and the junction held 6 bases outside the gene matches. The CDR3 sequence is 14 residues long. Here the CDR3 DNA reads TGTGCCAGTAGTAGGGCAGGGACTAACGGGGAGCTGTTTTTT. Translated, it gives CASSRAGTNGELFF.

This chain joins TRBV19 and TRBJ1-4; a possible D gene is TRBD1 (6 bases). This CDR3 region has 12 residues. V dropped 4 bases and J dropped 8 bases, with 8 bases sitting between them. Germline lookup yields CDR1 LNHDA and CDR2 SQIVND (reference sequence). CDR3 bases: TGTGCCAGTAGTAGGCAGGGGGAAAAACTGTTTTTT. It encodes CASSRQGEKLFF.

In DNA form, the CDR3 reads TGCGCCAGCAGCCAAGGGACTAGCGGGACCGGGGAGCTGTTTTTT. Translating it yields CASSQGTSGTGELFF. The chain recombines TRBV4-1 with TRBJ2-2, with 11 bases that match TRBD2. Germline V gene lookup returns CDR1 MGHRA and CDR2 YSYEKL. V was clipped by 1 base and J by 5 bases; unmatched bases: 0. The CDR3 runs 15 residues.

The chain has TRBV13 and TRBJ2-2; D is unclear. This CDR3 has 14 amino acids. With 2 bases removed from V and 1 base from J, the gap between germline ends came to 5 bases. Germline V gene data show CDR1 as PRHDT and CDR2 as FYEKMQ (reference sequence). CDR3 DNA: TGTGCCAGCAGCTTAAACGGGAACACCGGGGAGCTGTTTTTT. Translated, it gives CASSLNGNTGELFF.

This sequence joins TRBV11-3 and TRBJ2-7; 7 nucleotides line up with TRBD1. CDR1 is SGHNT and CDR2 is YENEEA in the germline V gene. The CDR3 runs to 16 residues. The V gene end was trimmed by 4 bases and the J gene end by 6 bases; junction bases not matched to a gene: 15. The CDR3 coding sequence is TGTGCCAGCAGCTCCCTGACCATGACAGGGCTGATCGAGCAGTACTTC. Its translation is CASSSLTMTGLIEQYF.

The chain recombines TRBV5-6 with TRBJ2-1, with 13 bases lining up with TRBD2. There are 17 residues in the CDR3. In germline, CDR1 is SGHDT, CDR2 YYEEEE. The J segment lost 7 bases and the V segment lost 4 bases, leaving 11 bases of the junction unmatched. The DNA of the CDR3 is TGTGCCAGCAGCCGTCGTCAGGGACTAGCGGGGAGTAATGAGCAGTTCTTC. It translates to CASSRRQGLAGSNEQFF.

CDR3 residues: CATSGEDRSSYNEQFF. The CDR3 DNA reads as TGTGCCACCAGCGGGGAGGACCGAAGCTCCTACAATGAGCAGTTCTTC. The V call is TRBV15, the J call TRBJ2-1; D is possibly TRBD2 (6 bases). Germline V gene data show CDR1 as LNHNV and CDR2 as YYDKDF (reference sequence). CDR3 size: 16 residues. With 5 bases removed from V and 0 bases from J, the gap between germline ends came to 14 bases.

The rearrangement links TRBV11-2 to TRBJ2-1; TRBD2 is a possible D gene (5 bases). CDR1 and CDR2 from the germline V gene are SGHAT and FQNNGV. The CDR3 length is 13 residues. V was pared by 1 base and J by 12 bases, with 13 bases between. The CDR3 sequence is CASSLGFVGGQFF. CDR3 in DNA: TGTGCCAGCAGCTTAGGGTTTGTCGGAGGGCAGTTCTTC.

The rearrangement uses TRBV2 and TRBJ1-4, with D maybe TRBD1 (5 bases). CDR1 and CDR2 (germline): SNHLY, FYNNEI. Trimming cost V 1 base and J 8 bases, with 11 bases left between them. This CDR3 is 14 amino acids long. The CDR3 bases are TGTGCCAGCAGTGAAGTGGCAGGGTACGAAAAACTGTTTTTT. Translated, it gives CASSEVAGYEKLFF.

In DNA form, the CDR3 reads TGTGCCAGCAGCCCAAGGGCAGGGGGCGACTATGGCTACACCTTC. Its protein is CASSPRAGGDYGYTF. The chain has TRBV7-2 and TRBJ1-2; 8 bases fit TRBD1. V trimming: 5 bases; J trimming: 3 bases; junction bases outside the gene matches: 8. Germline V CDR1 and CDR2: SGHTA, FQGNSA. The CDR3 is 15 residues long.

This chain's CDR3 is CASAPTGQVTEAFF. The CDR3 bases are TGTGCCAGTGCGCCGACAGGGCAGGTCACTGAAGCTTTCTTT. The chain employs TRBV19 and TRBJ1-1; 7 bases map to TRBD1. From germline, CDR1 is LNHDA and CDR2 SQIVND (reference sequence). J gave up 4 bases and V 8 bases, and 10 bases lay outside the gene matches. The CDR3 loop spans 14 amino acids.

The V gene is TRBV5-6, the J gene TRBJ1-2; 9 positions agree with TRBD1. V lost 0 bases to trimming and J lost 6 bases; unmatched junction nucleotides: 6. CDR3 length: 15 residues. Germline assignment: CDR1 SGHDT and CDR2 YYEEEE. This CDR3 is CASSLDRGPRDGYTF. CDR3 sequence (DNA): TGTGCCAGCAGCTTGGACAGGGGGCCCCGAGATGGCTACACCTTC.

The chain recombines TRBV7-3 with TRBJ2-3; TRBD2 might be the D (6 bases). Deletions cut 3 bases from V and 2 bases from J, with 12 bases between. The CDR3 loop spans 15 amino acids. Germline V gives CDR1 SGHTA, CDR2 FQGTGA. Here the CDR3 reads CASSFGGDLTDTQYF. In nucleotides, the CDR3 is TGTGCCAGCAGCTTCGGCGGGGACCTCACAGATACGCAGTATTTT.

The J gene is TRBJ1-6, the V gene TRBV25-1; TRBD1 agrees at 9 bases. The CDR3 spans 14 residues. The trim removed 5 bases at V and 10 bases at J, leaving 6 bases unmatched. Germline CDR1 is MGHDK and CDR2 is SYGVNS. DNA of the CDR3: TGTGCCAGCAGTTGGGACAGGGCAGGGTCACCCCTCCACTTT. It codes for CASSWDRAGSPLHF.

The V gene is TRBV29-1, the J gene TRBJ2-5, with a tentative D call TRBD2 (5 bases). This CDR3 is 13 amino acids long. Looked up from germline, CDR1 is SQVTM and CDR2 is ANQGSEA. V was clipped by 3 bases and J by 5 bases, with 13 bases between them. The DNA for the CDR3 is TGCAGCGTTGAGCGGAGGAGCAGGGAGACCCAGTACTTC. Amino acids: CSVERRSRETQYF.

V is TRBV19 and J is TRBJ1-1; D is possibly TRBD1 (5 bases). The CDR3 is made up of 12 amino acids. Trimming cost V 1 base and J 10 bases, with 10 bases left between them. Germline V lookup: CDR1 LNHDA, CDR2 SQIVND (reference sequence). This CDR3 reads CASSIGLDRAFF. The CDR3 DNA reads TGTGCCAGTAGTATAGGCCTCGACAGAGCTTTCTTT.

J is TRBJ2-7 and V is TRBV29-1, with D perhaps TRBD1 (6 bases). CDR1 is SQVTM, CDR2 ANQGSEA, per germline. This CDR3 is 12 amino acids long. Trimming pared 7 bases from V and 6 bases from J, leaving 16 bases between. Written as DNA, the CDR3 is TGCAGCGGCTCAGGGGTTTTTGGCGAGCAGTACTTC. This sequence encodes CSGSGVFGEQYF.

V gene TRBV7-9 combines with J gene TRBJ1-2; TRBD1 is a possible D gene (6 bases). The CDR3 length is 15 residues. Trimming left V 0 bases short and J 5 bases short, with 13 bases between. Germline-derived CDR1 and CDR2 are SEHNR and FQNEAQ (reference sequence). CDR3 protein: CASSLAPQGRYGYTF. In DNA form, the CDR3 reads TGTGCCAGCAGCTTAGCGCCGCAGGGGAGATATGGCTACACCTTC. The whole variable domain, remainder taken from reference TRBV7-9 and TRBJ1-2, is DTGVSQNPRHKITKRGQNVTFRCDPISEHNRLYWYRQTLGQGPEFLTYFQNEAQLEKSRLLSDRFSAERPKGSFSTLEIQRTEQGDSAMYLCASSLAPQGRYGYTFGSGTRLTVV.

The genes are TRBV2 and TRBJ1-5; D gene unclear. CDR1 is SNHLY, CDR2 FYNNEI, per germline. Trimming shortened V by 1 base and J by 5 bases, and 6 bases separated the two germline ends. The CDR3 is made up of 13 amino acids. As DNA, the CDR3 is TGTGCCAGCAGTGAAGGGGGAGATCAGCCCCAGCATTTT. Residues: CASSEGGDQPQHF.

This chain joins TRBV19 and TRBJ1-2; possible D gene TRBD1, 5 bases. V was clipped by 0 bases and J by 8 bases, with 13 bases between them. Germline V gene data show CDR1 as LNHDA and CDR2 as SQIVND (reference sequence). The CDR3 sequence is 14 residues long. In DNA form, the CDR3 reads TGTGCCAGTAGTATAGATGAAGGGGTGAGGGGCTACACCTTC. Protein product: CASSIDEGVRGYTF.